This is a list of T cell receptor beta chains from one sample in a study of PD-1 blockade in classical Hodgkin lymphoma. Clones were sequenced by immunoSEQ multiplex PCR, and TCRdb holds only the in-frame ones, with some missing. The data contain 46,000 or so clones, around four fifths of them singletons. Sample: peripheral blood mononuclear cells (PBMCs), taken before the fourth cycle of nivolumab. The receptors were sampled from a human donor with classical Hodgkin lymphoma. The CDR3 runs from the conserved cysteine through the conserved F or W. A D gene is named only where the DNA matches it firmly. Clone size is stated in some rows and not others, as once, few, many or a class when expanded.

J	D	V	length	size	CDR3	DNA
TRBJ2-5	.	TRBV9	15	.	CASSVSWENQETQYF	TGTGCCAGCAGCGTATCATGGGAGAACCAAGAGACCCAGTACTTC
TRBJ1-2	.	TRBV6-1	15	once	CASSEAAGGFSGYTF	TGTGCCAGCAGTGAAGCGGCAGGAGGTTTTTCCGGCTACACCTTC
TRBJ1-1	TRBD1	TRBV7-9	14	.	CASKTGTGHLEAFF	TGTGCCAGCAAGACTGGGACAGGGCATCTTGAAGCTTTCTTT
TRBJ2-3	TRBD2	TRBV15	15	.	CATSTPSGGTDTQYF	TGTGCCACCAGCACACCTAGCGGGGGAACAGATACGCAGTATTTT
TRBJ1-3	.	TRBV19	16	.	CASSISEELSGNTIYF	TGTGCCAGTAGTATATCGGAGGAACTCTCTGGAAACACCATATATTTT
TRBJ2-5	.	TRBV4-3	13	medium-sized	CAAGARHQETQYF	TGCGCCGCAGGGGCCCGGCACCAAGAGACCCAGTACTTC
TRBJ2-3	TRBD2	TRBV11-2	17	once	CASSPGTSGGAPDTQYF	TGTGCCAGCAGCCCCGGGACTAGCGGGGGGGCCCCAGATACGCAGTATTTT
TRBJ1-2	.	TRBV7-9	15	.	CASSKPPREVYGYTF	TGTGCCAGCAGCAAACCGCCCAGGGAGGTTTACGGCTACACCTTC
TRBJ1-2	TRBD1	TRBV5-1	14	.	CASSLGQGFDGYTF	TGCGCCAGCAGCTTGGGACAGGGGTTTGATGGCTACACCTTC
TRBJ2-3	.	TRBV2	14	.	CASSPVAGAYTQYF	TGTGCCAGCAGTCCGGTAGCAGGGGCCTATACGCAGTATTTT
TRBJ1-6	TRBD1	TRBV14	14	.	CASSFDRGGSPLHF	TGTGCCAGCAGCTTTGACAGGGGAGGCTCACCCCTCCACTTT
TRBJ2-7	.	TRBV9	13	few	CASGPTPTYEQYF	TGTGCCAGCGGACCGACACCTACCTACGAGCAGTACTTC
TRBJ1-1	.	TRBV19	13	few	CASTTQVNTEAFF	TGTGCCAGTACCACACAGGTGAACACTGAAGCTTTCTTT
TRBJ2-3	.	TRBV18	18	.	CASSPNLVGETSTDTQYF	TGTGCCAGCTCACCTAACTTGGTCGGGGAGACCTCCACAGATACGCAGTATTTT
TRBJ2-7	.	TRBV4-2	13	.	CASSRQDSYEQYF	TGTGCCAGCAGCCGACAGGACTCCTACGAGCAGTACTTC
TRBJ2-7	.	TRBV27	9	.	CANSDEQYF	TGTGCCAACTCTGACGAGCAGTACTTC
TRBJ1-2	.	TRBV7-9	13	.	CASSAGPPYGYTF	TGTGCCAGCAGTGCGGGACCACCCTATGGCTACACCTTC
TRBJ2-1	.	TRBV6-6	15	once	CASSDGGTSYNEQFF	TGTGCCAGCAGTGACGGGGGAACCTCCTACAATGAGCAGTTCTTC
TRBJ1-2	.	TRBV6-5	15	.	CASSYSALPWYGYTF	TGTGCCAGCAGTTACTCGGCCCTTCCGTGGTATGGCTACACCTTC
TRBJ1-1	.	TRBV6-5	14	.	CASSYSYTNTEAFF	TGTGCCAGCAGTTACTCCTATACGAACACTGAAGCTTTCTTT
TRBJ2-7	.	TRBV6-5	14	.	CASSWAGPTYEQYF	TGTGCCAGCAGTTGGGCGGGGCCCACCTACGAGCAGTACTTC
TRBJ1-5	.	TRBV19	14	.	CASSIIGENQPQHF	TGTGCCAGTAGTATAATAGGGGAAAATCAGCCCCAGCATTTT
TRBJ1-2	.	TRBV28	12	.	CASSFRREFYTF	TGTGCCAGCAGTTTCCGCAGGGAGTTCTACACCTTC
TRBJ1-2	.	TRBV20-1	11	.	CSDFSGGGYTF	TGCAGTGATTTTTCCGGAGGCGGCTACACCTTC